The TCR beta chain under discussion was sequenced for a study of blood T cells in healthy people across ages (dated by TCRdb to between 2014 and 2017). About the investigation overall: Template switching captured roughly one uniquely barcoded TCR beta cDNA molecule per two T cells in model experiments. The study analyzed two additional independent replicas of 1 million unique cDNA reads from the same blood draw for two donors, one aged 18 to 29 and one aged 80 or older. The donors were divided into four age groups: young (average approximately 17 years), middle-aged (about 39), aged (approximately 59) and long-lived (82). The study measured age-related changes in TCR beta repertoire diversity using deep sequencing normalized with unique cDNA molecular identifiers. To avoid experimental bias, donors of different ages were distributed randomly across sequencing lanes.

This clonotype occurred a few times. The clone's antigen remains unknown. No much larger clonotype is one base removed from it; base qualities were not supplied. Points the paper makes about the study in general: Estimates of total diversity from one million sequenced T cells were regarded as lower bounds and underestimates. Observed TCR beta diversity correlated strongly with the percentage of naive T cells measured by flow cytometry. Compared with the aged group, the long-lived group had more naive CD4+ T cells, fewer expanded clones and increased TCR diversity, suggesting age selection. Conclusive comparison of naive and antigen-experienced compartments was prevented by the profiling of bulk unsorted PBMCs. Because the CMV infection status of the donors was unknown, age-related changes in expanded clonotypes may potentially have been confounded. As age increased, observed TCR beta diversity per million T cells dropped in a roughly linear way, and a significant reduction was already evident by age roughly 36.

V lost 7 bases and J lost 3 bases, and the count of bases not matched to a germline gene is 5. For CDR1 and CDR2, the germline V gene lists SQVTM and ANQGSEA. Counted from cysteine to phenylalanine, this CDR3 has 12 amino acids. Only the CDR3 part of the read is kept: 36 bases, read in frame from the first base. Library generation was performed with 5' RACE. The run used an Illumina HiSeq 2500. A second PCR of roughly 6 to 11 cycles was run with a J-beta primer mix and a sample-barcoded 5' primer. A unique molecular identifier was introduced onto each TCR beta cDNA molecule by a template-switch 5' adaptor carrying 12 random nucleotides. At least 2.5 million CDR3-containing paired-end reads were obtained from each sample. The Mint cDNA synthesis kit, primed by a TRBC-specific oligonucleotide, was used to synthesize first-strand cDNA from all RNA. All cDNA was treated with uracil-DNA glycosylase and then went through a first 18-cycle PCR with the universal primers M1SS and BC2_uni_R. The original pipeline was this. Each sample was normalized by randomly selecting 1 million high-quality reads, each carrying a distinct molecular identifier. Reads sharing molecular identifiers were discarded rather than binned into consensus sequences. MiTCR, run with a Q25 quality threshold and the strictest error-elimination algorithm, handled CDR3 identification, clonotype clustering and error correction. A nonparametric unseen species model with Euler transformation was used to estimate a lower bound on total TCR beta diversity. TCRdb passed the public sequencing reads through fastp at Q25 and MiXCR, retaining productive beta sequences. Identical CDR3 protein sequences are pooled into one entry, listed with their most common genes and DNA. The V and J calls were not made by the authors but by TCRdb's processing. The sample table holds hundreds of thousands of distinct CDR3 sequences, of which 45% to 50% were seen once. The ten largest clones take up about a third of the sample.

Systemically healthy Caucasian individuals from Russia, 39 in total and aged roughly 6 to 95 years, were included as donors. Each donor gave around 9.9 milliliters of peripheral blood, collected into EDTA-treated Vacutainer tubes. Ficoll-Paque density-gradient centrifugation was used to isolate PBMCs, with at least 7 million obtained per sample. Trizol reagent was used to extract total RNA from PBMCs, with at least 5 micrograms per sample. For every donor, flow cytometry on a PBMC aliquot measured the percentage of naive CD45RAhigh/CD27high T cells. This receptor chain uses TRBV29-1 and TRBJ1-1, and TRBD1 aligns with 7 junction nucleotides. This sequence originates from a woman aged 60-70 years in good health. Sequencing was carried out using blood. The CDR3 region has the sequence CSGGQADTEAFF. The DNA reads as follows: TGCAGCGGCGGACAGGCCGACACTGAAGCTTTCTTT.